The present T cell receptor beta chain was sequenced within a study of blood T cell repertoires in COVID-19. The wider study: Collection of acute and convalescent COVID-19 samples took place in the United States, Italy and Spain. PBMCs, B-cell-depleted T cells, or T cells were the source of the cDNA or gDNA that made up the material.

In the authors' workflow: Nucleated cell counts were estimated from reference gene primer amplification. Measured with immunoSEQ multiplex PCR; TCRdb has only the in-frame clones, and not every one. The V and J calls and clone size were taken over from that table, and D and trimming were inferred from the DNA. The sample holds approximately 90,000 clones, about 76% seen once. Germline V CDR1 and CDR2: GTSNPN, SVGIG (reference sequence). The CDR3 loop spans 14 amino acids. J gave up 2 bases and V 2 bases, and 5 bases lay outside the gene matches. This receptor was identified in a human donor in a cohort sampled during active COVID-19. The gene calls are TRBV30 and TRBJ2-5; 7 bases align to TRBD2. Input material: peripheral blood. The CDR3 coding sequence is TGTGCCTGGAGTCCCGGCGGGGGACAAGAGACCCAGTACTTC. Translating gives CAWSPGGGQETQYF. The full variable domain, with the rest looked up from reference TRBV30 and TRBJ2-5, is SQTIHQWPATLVQPVGSPLSLECTVEGTSNPNLYWYRQAAGRGLQLLFYSVGIGQISSEVPQNLSASRPQDRQFILSSKKLLLSDSGFYLCAWSPGGGQETQYFGPGTRLLVL.